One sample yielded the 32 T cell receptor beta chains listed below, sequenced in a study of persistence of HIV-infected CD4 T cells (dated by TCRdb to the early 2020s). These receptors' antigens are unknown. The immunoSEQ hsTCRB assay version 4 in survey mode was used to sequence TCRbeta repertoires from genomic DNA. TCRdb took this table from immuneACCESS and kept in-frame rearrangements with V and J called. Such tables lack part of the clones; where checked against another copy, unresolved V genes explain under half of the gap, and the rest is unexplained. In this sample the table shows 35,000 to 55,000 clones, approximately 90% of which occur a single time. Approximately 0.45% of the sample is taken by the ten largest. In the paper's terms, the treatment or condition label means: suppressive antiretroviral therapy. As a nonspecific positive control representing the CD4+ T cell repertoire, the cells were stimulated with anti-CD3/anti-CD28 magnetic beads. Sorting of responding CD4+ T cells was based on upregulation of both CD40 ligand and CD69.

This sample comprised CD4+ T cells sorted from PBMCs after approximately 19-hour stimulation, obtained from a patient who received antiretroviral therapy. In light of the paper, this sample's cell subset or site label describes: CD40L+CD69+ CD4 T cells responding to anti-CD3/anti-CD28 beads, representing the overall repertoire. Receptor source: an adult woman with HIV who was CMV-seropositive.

As DNA, the CDR3 is TGCGCCAGCAGGGCAGGGGTTGAGCAGTTCTTC. Its protein product is CASRAGVEQFF. The chain couples TRBV5-1 to TRBJ2-1; TRBD1 is a possible D gene (6 bases). The CDR3 spans 11 residues. CDR1 and CDR2 from the germline V gene are SGHRS and YFSETQ. Between the trimmed V and J ends, which lost 5 bases and 9 bases, there was a span of 9 bases. Using reference TRBV5-1 and TRBJ2-1 for the parts outside the CDR3, the full variable domain is KAGVTQTPRYLIKTRGQQVTLSCSPISGHRSVSWYQQTPGQGLQFLFEYFSETQRNKGNFPGRFSGRQFSNSRSEMNVSTLELGDSALYLCASRAGVEQFFGPGTRLTVL.

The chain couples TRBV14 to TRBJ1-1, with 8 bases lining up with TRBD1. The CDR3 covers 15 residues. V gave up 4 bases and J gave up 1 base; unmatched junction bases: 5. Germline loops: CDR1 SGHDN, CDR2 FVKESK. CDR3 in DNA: TGTGCCAGCAGCCCAATTGGGACAGGGAACACTGAAGCTTTCTTT. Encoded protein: CASSPIGTGNTEAFF. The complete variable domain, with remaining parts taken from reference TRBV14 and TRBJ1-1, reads EAGVTQFPSHSVIEKGQTVTLRCDPISGHDNLYWYRRVMGKEIKFLLHFVKESKQDESGMPNNRFLAERTGGTYSTLKVQPAELEDSGVYFCASSPIGTGNTEAFFGQGTRLTVV.

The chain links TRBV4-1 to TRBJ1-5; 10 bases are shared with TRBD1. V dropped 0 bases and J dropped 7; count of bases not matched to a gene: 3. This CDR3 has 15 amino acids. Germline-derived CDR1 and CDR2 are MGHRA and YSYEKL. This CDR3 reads CASSQEGTGAQPQHF. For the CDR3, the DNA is TGCGCCAGCAGCCAAGAAGGGACAGGGGCCCAGCCCCAGCATTTT.

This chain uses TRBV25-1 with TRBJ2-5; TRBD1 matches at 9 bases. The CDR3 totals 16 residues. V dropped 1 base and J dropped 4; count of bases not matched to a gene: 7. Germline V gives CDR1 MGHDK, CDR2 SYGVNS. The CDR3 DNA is TGTGCCAGCAGTGAATGGGGACAGGGTCAGGGAGAGACCCAGTACTTC. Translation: CASSEWGQGQGETQYF.

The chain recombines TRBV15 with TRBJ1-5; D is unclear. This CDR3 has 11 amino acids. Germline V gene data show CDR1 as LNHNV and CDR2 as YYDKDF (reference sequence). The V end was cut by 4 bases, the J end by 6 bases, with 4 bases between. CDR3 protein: CATSKSQPQHF. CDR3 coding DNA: TGTGCCACCAGCAAGAGTCAGCCCCAGCATTTT.

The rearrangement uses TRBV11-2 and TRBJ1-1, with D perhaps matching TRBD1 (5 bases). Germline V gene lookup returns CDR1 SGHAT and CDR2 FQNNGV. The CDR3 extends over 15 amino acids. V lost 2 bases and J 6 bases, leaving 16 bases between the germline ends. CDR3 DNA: TGTGCCAGCAGCTTACTTAGCGGGTGGGGCGCTGAAGCTTTCTTT. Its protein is CASSLLSGWGAEAFF.

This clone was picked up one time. The CDR3 nucleotides read TGTGCTAGTGGTTTGGATACGTGGACACCTACGGATGTAGCTTTCTTT. Its protein product is CASGLDTWTPTDVAFF. The chain joins TRBV12-5 to TRBJ1-1; TRBD1 might be the D (5 bases). The V gene's germline CDR1 is LGHNT and CDR2 FRNRAP. The V gene lost 1 base and the J gene lost 10 bases, with 22 bases spanning the gap. There are 16 residues in the CDR3.

The CDR3 nucleotides are TGCGCCAGCAGCCAAGAAGACTACGAGCAGTACTTC. It codes for CASSQEDYEQYF. The genes are TRBV4-1 and TRBJ2-7; D uncertain. V lost 0 bases, J lost 3 bases, and 3 bases lay in between. The CDR3 has 12 residues. Germline V lookup: CDR1 MGHRA, CDR2 YSYEKL.

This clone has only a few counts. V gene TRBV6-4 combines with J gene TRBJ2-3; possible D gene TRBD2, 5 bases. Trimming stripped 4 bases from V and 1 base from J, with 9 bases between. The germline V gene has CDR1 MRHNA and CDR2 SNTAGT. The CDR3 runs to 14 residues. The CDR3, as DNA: TGTGCCAGCAGTGTCGGGGTCGGCACAGATACGCAGTATTTT. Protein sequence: CASSVGVGTDTQYF.

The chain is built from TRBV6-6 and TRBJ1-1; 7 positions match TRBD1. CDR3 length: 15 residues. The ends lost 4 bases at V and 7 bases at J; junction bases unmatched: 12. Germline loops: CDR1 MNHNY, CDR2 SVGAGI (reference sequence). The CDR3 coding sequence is TGTGCCAGCAGTTCCCCAGGGGGACCATTTGGTGAAGCTTTCTTT. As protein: CASSSPGGPFGEAFF.

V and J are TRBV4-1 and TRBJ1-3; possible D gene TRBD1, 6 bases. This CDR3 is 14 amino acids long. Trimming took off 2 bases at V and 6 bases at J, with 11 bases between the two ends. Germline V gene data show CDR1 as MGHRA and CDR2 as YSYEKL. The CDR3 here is CASSQSNRVNTIYF. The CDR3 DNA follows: TGCGCCAGCAGCCAATCCAACAGGGTAAACACCATATATTTT.

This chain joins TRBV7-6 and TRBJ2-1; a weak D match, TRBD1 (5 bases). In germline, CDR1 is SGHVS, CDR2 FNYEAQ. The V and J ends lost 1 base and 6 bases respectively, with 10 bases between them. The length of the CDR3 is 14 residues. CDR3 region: CASSLVGQLNEQFF. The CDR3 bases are TGTGCCAGCAGCTTAGTAGGACAACTCAATGAGCAGTTCTTC.

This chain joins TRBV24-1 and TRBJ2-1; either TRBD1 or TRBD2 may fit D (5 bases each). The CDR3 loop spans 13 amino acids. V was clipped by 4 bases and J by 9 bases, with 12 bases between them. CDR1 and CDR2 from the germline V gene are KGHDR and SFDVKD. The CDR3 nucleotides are TGTGCCACCAGTGAGGGAGCGAGGGGTGAGCAGTTCTTC. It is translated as CATSEGARGEQFF.

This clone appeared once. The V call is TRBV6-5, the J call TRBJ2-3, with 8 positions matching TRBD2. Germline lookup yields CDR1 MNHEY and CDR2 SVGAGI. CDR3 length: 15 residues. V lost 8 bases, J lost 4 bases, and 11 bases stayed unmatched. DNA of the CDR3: TGTGCCAGCGCTCGGGGGGGAGATGGGGCAGATACGCAGTATTTT. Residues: CASARGGDGADTQYF.

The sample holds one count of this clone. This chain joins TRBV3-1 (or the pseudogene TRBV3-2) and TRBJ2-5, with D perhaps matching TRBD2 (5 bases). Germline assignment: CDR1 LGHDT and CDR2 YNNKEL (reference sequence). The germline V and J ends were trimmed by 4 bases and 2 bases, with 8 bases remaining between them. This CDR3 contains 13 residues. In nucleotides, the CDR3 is TGTGCCAGCAGCCGCGGGCTACAAGAGACCCAGTACTTC. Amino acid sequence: CASSRGLQETQYF.

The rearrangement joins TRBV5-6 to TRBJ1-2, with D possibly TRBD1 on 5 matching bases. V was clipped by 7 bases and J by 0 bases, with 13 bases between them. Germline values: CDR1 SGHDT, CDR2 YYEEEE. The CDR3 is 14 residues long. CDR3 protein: CASSRDAANYGYTF. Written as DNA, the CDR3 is TGTGCCAGCTCCAGGGACGCCGCTAACTATGGCTACACCTTC.

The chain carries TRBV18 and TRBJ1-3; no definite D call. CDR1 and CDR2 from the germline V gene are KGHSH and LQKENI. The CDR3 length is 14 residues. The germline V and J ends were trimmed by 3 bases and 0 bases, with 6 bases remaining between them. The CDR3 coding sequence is TGTGCCAGCTCACCTCAGAGCTCTGGAAACACCATATATTTT. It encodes CASSPQSSGNTIYF.

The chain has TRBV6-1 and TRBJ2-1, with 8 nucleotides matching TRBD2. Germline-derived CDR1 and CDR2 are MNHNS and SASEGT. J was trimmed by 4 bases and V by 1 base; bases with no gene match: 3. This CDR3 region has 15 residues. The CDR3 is CASSEESGGYNEQFF. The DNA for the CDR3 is TGTGCCAGCAGTGAAGAAAGCGGGGGATACAATGAGCAGTTCTTC.

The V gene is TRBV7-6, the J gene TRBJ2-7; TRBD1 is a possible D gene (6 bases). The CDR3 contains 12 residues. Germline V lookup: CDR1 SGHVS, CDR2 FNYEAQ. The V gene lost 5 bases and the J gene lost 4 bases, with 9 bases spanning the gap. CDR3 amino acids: CASSDRSYEQYF. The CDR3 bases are TGTGCCAGCAGCGACAGGTCATACGAGCAGTACTTC.

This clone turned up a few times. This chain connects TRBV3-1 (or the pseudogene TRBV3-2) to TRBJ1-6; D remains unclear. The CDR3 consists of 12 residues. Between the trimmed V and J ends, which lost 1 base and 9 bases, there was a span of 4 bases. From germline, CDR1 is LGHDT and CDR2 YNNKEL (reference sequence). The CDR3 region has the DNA TGTGCCAGCAGCCAAGGGAGTTCACCCCTCCACTTT. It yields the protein CASSQGSSPLHF.

CDR3 in DNA: TGTGCCACCAGCAGGGACATAGATCAGCCCCAGCATTTT. Residues: CATSRDIDQPQHF. The chain carries TRBV15 and TRBJ1-5; D perhaps matches TRBD1 (5 bases). The CDR3 has 13 amino acids. V lost 3 bases and J lost 5, with 8 bases in between. Per germline, CDR1 LNHNV and CDR2 YYDKDF (reference sequence).

In DNA, the CDR3 is TGTGCCAGCAGCTTGGGAGGGGCTGCCAAAAACATTCAGTACTTC. This sequence encodes CASSLGGAAKNIQYF. This chain joins TRBV5-5 and TRBJ2-4; D tentatively reads TRBD1 or TRBD2 (5 bases each). V was clipped by 0 bases and J by 1 base, with 8 bases between them. This CDR3 spans 15 amino acids. Germline CDR1 is SGHKS and CDR2 is YYEKEE (reference sequence). Filled out from reference TRBV5-5 and TRBJ2-4, the complete variable domain reads DAGVTQSPTHLIKTRGQQVTLRCSPISGHKSVSWYQQVLGQGPQFIFQYYEKEERGRGNFPDRFSARQFPNYSSELNVNALLLGDSALYLCASSLGGAAKNIQYFGAGTRLSVL.

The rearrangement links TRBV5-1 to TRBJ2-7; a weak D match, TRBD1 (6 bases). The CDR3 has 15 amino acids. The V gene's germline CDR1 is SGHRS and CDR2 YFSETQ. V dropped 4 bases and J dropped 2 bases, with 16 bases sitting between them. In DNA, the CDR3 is TGCGCCAGCAGCGTAAATACAGGGAGCGCCTACGAGCAGTACTTC. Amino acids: CASSVNTGSAYEQYF. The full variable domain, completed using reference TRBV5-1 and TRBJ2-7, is KAGVTQTPRYLIKTRGQQVTLSCSPISGHRSVSWYQQTPGQGLQFLFEYFSETQRNKGNFPGRFSGRQFSNSRSEMNVSTLELGDSALYLCASSVNTGSAYEQYFGPGTRLTVT.

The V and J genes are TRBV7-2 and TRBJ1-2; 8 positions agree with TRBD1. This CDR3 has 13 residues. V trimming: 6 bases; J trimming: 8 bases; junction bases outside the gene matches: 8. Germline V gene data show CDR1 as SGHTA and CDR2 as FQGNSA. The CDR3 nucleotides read TGTGCCAGCAGAAAGACAGGGGAACAGGGCTACACCTTC. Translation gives CASRKTGEQGYTF.

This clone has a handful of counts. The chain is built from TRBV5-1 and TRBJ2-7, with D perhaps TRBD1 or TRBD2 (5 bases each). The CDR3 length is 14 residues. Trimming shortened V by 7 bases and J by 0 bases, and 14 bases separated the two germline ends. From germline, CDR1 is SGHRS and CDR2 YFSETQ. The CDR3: CASGRDLLSYEQYF. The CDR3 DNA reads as TGCGCCAGCGGCAGGGACCTTCTCTCCTACGAGCAGTACTTC. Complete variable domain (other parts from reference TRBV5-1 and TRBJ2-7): KAGVTQTPRYLIKTRGQQVTLSCSPISGHRSVSWYQQTPGQGLQFLFEYFSETQRNKGNFPGRFSGRQFSNSRSEMNVSTLELGDSALYLCASGRDLLSYEQYFGPGTRLTVT.

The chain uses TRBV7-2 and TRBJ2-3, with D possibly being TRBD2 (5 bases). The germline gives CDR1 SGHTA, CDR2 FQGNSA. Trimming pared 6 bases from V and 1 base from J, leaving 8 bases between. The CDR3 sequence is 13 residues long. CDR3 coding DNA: TGTGCCAGCAGTTTCGGGGGCACAGATACGCAGTATTTT. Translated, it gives CASSFGGTDTQYF.

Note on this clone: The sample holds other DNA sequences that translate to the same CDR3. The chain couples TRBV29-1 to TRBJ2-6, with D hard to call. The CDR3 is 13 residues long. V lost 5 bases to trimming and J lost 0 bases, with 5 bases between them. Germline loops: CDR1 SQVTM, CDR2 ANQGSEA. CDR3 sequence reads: CSVLSSGANVLTF. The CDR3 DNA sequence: TGCAGCGTTCTGAGCTCTGGGGCCAACGTCCTGACTTTC.

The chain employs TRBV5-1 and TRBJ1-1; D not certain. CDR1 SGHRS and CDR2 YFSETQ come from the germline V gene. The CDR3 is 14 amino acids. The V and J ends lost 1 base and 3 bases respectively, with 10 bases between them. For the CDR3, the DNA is TGCGCCAGCAGCTTGAGGTTGAGGGACACTGAAGCTTTCTTT. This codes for CASSLRLRDTEAFF. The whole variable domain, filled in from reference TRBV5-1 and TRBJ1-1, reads KAGVTQTPRYLIKTRGQQVTLSCSPISGHRSVSWYQQTPGQGLQFLFEYFSETQRNKGNFPGRFSGRQFSNSRSEMNVSTLELGDSALYLCASSLRLRDTEAFFGQGTRLTVV.

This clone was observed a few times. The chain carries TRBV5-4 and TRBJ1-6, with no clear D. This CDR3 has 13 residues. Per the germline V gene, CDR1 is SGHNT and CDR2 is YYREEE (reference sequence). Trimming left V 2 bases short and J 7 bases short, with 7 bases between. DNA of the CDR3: TGTGCCAGCAGCTTTCTAACCAATTCACCCCTCCACTTT. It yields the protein CASSFLTNSPLHF.

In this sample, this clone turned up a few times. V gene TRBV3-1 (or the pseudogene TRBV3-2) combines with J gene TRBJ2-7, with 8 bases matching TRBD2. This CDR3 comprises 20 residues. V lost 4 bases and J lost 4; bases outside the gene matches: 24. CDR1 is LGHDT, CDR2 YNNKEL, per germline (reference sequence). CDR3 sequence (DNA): TGTGCCAGCAGCCTTGGGTTGACAGGTCCCCAGGGACTAGAATTATACGAGCAGTACGTC. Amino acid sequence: CASSLGLTGPQGLELYEQYV.

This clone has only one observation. For the CDR3, the DNA is TGCGCCAGCAGCCCGGACAGGGAGGGCACCGGGGAGCTGTTTTTT. The encoded protein is CASSPDREGTGELFF. The rearrangement uses TRBV5-1 and TRBJ2-2; D might be TRBD1 (8 bases). The V end was cut by 4 bases, the J end by 4 bases, with 14 bases between. Germline V gene data show CDR1 as SGHRS and CDR2 as YFSETQ. This CDR3 is built from 15 residues.

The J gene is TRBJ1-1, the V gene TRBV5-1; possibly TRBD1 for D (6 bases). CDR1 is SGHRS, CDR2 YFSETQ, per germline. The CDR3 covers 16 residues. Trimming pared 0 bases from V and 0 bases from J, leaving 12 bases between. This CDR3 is CASSLGQAFMNTEAFF. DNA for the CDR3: TGCGCCAGCAGCTTGGGACAGGCCTTCATGAACACTGAAGCTTTCTTT.